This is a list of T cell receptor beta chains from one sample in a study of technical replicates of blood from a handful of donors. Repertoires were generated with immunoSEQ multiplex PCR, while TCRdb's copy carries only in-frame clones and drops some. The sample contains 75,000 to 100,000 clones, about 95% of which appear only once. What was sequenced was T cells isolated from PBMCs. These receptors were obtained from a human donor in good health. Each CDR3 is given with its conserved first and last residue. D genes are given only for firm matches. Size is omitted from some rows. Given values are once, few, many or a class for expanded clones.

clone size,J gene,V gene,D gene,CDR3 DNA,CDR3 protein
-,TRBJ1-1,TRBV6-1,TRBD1,TGTGCCAGCATAAGGACAGGGGTTAACACTGAAGCTTTCTTT,CASIRTGVNTEAFF
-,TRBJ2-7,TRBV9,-,TGTGCCAGCTCGGTTAGAGACTTCTACGAGCAGTACTTC,CASSVRDFYEQYF
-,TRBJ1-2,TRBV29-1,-,TGCAGCGTGGGGGCAGCATTTAACTATGGCTACACCTTC,CSVGAAFNYGYTF
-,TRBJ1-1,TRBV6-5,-,TGTGCCAGCAGTTACTTGGCCCCCATGAACACTGAAGCTTTCTTT,CASSYLAPMNTEAFF
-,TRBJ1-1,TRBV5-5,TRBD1,TGTGCCAGCAGAATCGAGACAGGGTTCACTGAAGCTTTCTTT,CASRIETGFTEAFF
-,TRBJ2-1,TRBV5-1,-,TGCGCCAGCAGCTTGGAATTTTTCCACTGGCGGGCTTTATCCTACAATGAGCAGTTCTTC,CASSLEFFHWRALSYNEQFF
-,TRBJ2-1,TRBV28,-,TGTGCCAGCAGTTTACCAGGGCAGGCCTACAATGAGCAGTTCTTC,CASSLPGQAYNEQFF
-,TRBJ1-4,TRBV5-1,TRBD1,TGCGCCAGCAGATCGGTACAGGGGAGCGAAAAACTGTTTTTT,CASRSVQGSEKLFF
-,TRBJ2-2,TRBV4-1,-,TGCGCCAGCAGCCAAGTACTAGCCGGGGAGCTGTTTTTT,CASSQVLAGELFF
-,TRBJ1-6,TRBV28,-,TGTGCCAGCAGTCTCCGGGGGCCCCTCCACTTT,CASSLRGPLHF
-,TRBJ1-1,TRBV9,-,TGTGCCAGCAGCGTAGACGGTAGGAACACTGAAGCTTTCTTT,CASSVDGRNTEAFF
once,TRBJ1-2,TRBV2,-,TGTGCCACTGTCGGGGAGGCTAACTATGGCTACACCTTC,CATVGEANYGYTF
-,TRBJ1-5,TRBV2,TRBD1,TGTGCCAGCAGTGAAGAAGGGGGCCTGAGCAATCAGCCCCAGCATTTT,CASSEEGGLSNQPQHF
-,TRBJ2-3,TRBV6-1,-,TGTGCCAGCAGTGAAGAGGATCTTAGCCCAACTGCTAGCACAGATACGCAGTATTTT,CASSEEDLSPTASTDTQYF
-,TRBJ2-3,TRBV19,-,TGTGCCAGTAGTATAGAGGGGCGGACAGATACGCAGTATTTT,CASSIEGRTDTQYF
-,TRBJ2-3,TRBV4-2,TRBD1,TGTGCCAGCGAGGGACAGGCCTTCACAGATACGCAGTATTTT,CASEGQAFTDTQYF
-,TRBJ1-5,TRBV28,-,TGTGCCAGCAGTTTGCGGCATCCTGATCGGGCCCAGCATTTT,CASSLRHPDRAQHF
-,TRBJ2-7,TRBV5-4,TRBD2,TGTGCCAGCAGCCCTGGACTAGCGGGCCTACAAGGCGAGCAGTACTTC,CASSPGLAGLQGEQYF
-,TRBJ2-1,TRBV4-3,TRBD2,TGCGCCAGCAGCCTATACGTTCGGACTAGCGGGAGGTCCATCAATGAGCAGTTCTTC,CASSLYVRTSGRSINEQFF
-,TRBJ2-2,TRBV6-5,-,TGTGCCAGCAGTTACAGCGTTACCGGGGAGCTGTTTTTT,CASSYSVTGELFF
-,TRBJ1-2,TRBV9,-,TGTGCCAGCAGCGTAGGTACCACAGGGTATGGCTACATCTTC,CASSVGTTGYGYIF
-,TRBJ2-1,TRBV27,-,TGTGCCAGCAGTTTACAGGGCGATGAGCAGTTCTTC,CASSLQGDEQFF
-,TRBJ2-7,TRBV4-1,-,TGCGCCAGCAGCCAAGCAATGGGGGCTTCCTACGAGCAGTACTTC,CASSQAMGASYEQYF
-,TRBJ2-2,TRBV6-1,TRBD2,TGTGCCAGCAGTGAAGAAGTAAGGTCTAGCGGGAGCACCGGGGAGCTGTTTTTT,CASSEEVRSSGSTGELFF
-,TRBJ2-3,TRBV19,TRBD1,TGTGCCAGTTCCCGACAGGGATGGGGCACAGATACGCAGTATTTT,CASSRQGWGTDTQYF
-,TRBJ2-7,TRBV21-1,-,TGTGCCAGCAGCCCAGGCTCGGGACACGAGGGGGACGAGCAGTACTTC,CASSPGSGHEGDEQYF
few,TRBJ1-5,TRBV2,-,TGTGCCAGCAGCAACTCTCCAGGGGCCCAGCCCCAGCATTTT,CASSNSPGAQPQHF
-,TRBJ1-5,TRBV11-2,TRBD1,TGTGCCAGCAGCTTAGGTGGACAGGAAAATCAGCCCCAGCATTTT,CASSLGGQENQPQHF